One T cell receptor (beta chain) is described in this entry. The data were obtained in a study of blood T cell repertoires in COVID-19. Study-wide context: The study drew acute and convalescent COVID-19 samples from the United States, Italy and Spain. From T cells, B-cell-depleted T cells, or PBMCs came the material, which was cDNA or gDNA.

This CDR3 is 20 amino acids long. The trim removed 1 base at V and 3 bases at J, leaving 19 bases unmatched. Germline CDR1 MGHRA, CDR2 YSYEKL. As handled by the study authors: Counts of nucleated cells, estimated from reference gene primer amplification, were obtained. Clones were sequenced by immunoSEQ multiplex PCR, and TCRdb holds only the in-frame ones, with some missing. V and J calls and clone size follow that table, whereas D and trimming were derived from the DNA. The data hold roughly 260,000 clones, with 86% observed a single time. The V gene is TRBV4-1, the J gene TRBJ2-7; 9 bases align to TRBD2. The sequence was obtained from a middle-aged man who had recovered from COVID-19. Source material: peripheral blood. The CDR3 loop reads CASSQVFSPNGGLAYYEQYF. The CDR3 DNA is TGCGCCAGCAGCCAAGTCTTTTCGCCGAATGGGGGACTAGCTTACTACGAGCAGTACTTC.